The 15 T cell receptor beta chains listed next were all sequenced from one sample in a study of control samples from healthy donors and cancer patients. Libraries were prepared by immunoSEQ multiplex PCR; TCRdb keeps only in-frame clonotypes and omits some of them. The sample records approximately 180,000 clones, approximately 92% being singletons. Sequenced input: blood. Every receptor here comes from a middle-aged woman in good health.

This chain uses TRBV12-3 or TRBV12-4 with TRBJ1-2, with D perhaps TRBD1 (6 bases). There are 12 residues in the CDR3. Trimming shortened V by 5 bases and J by 8 bases, and 12 bases separated the two germline ends. The CDR3 is CASSPTGLGYTF. The DNA of the CDR3 is TGTGCCAGCAGTCCCACAGGGTTAGGCTACACCTTC.

The J gene is TRBJ1-2, the V gene TRBV6-6, with D perhaps matching TRBD1 (6 bases). CDR1 and CDR2 from the germline V gene are MNHNY and SVGAGI (reference sequence). The CDR3 has 12 amino acids. The germline V and J ends were trimmed by 7 bases and 8 bases, with 14 bases remaining between them. CDR3 DNA sequence: TGTGCCAGCACCCAAAGGGGGGAAGGCTACACCTTC. The encoded protein is CASTQRGEGYTF.

The sample holds one count of this clone. This chain links TRBV7-9 with TRBJ1-1; D unresolved. Germline CDR1 reads SEHNR; CDR2 reads FQNEAQ (reference sequence). The length of the CDR3 is 15 residues. Deletions cut 2 bases from V and 1 base from J, with 11 bases between. The CDR3, as DNA: TGTGCCAGCAGCTTATGGACGGCAGAGAACACTGAAGCTTTCTTT. Translating gives CASSLWTAENTEAFF.

The V gene is TRBV11-3, the J gene TRBJ2-2; the match to TRBD1 covers 11 bases. The CDR3 spans 17 residues. V was pared by 5 bases and J by 7 bases, with 12 bases of the junction left unmatched. In germline, CDR1 is SGHNT, CDR2 YENEEA. CDR3 loop: CASSPRDRGREGGELFF. The CDR3 coding sequence is TGTGCCAGCAGCCCCCGGGACAGGGGGAGAGAAGGCGGGGAGCTGTTTTTT.

The rearrangement uses TRBV27 and TRBJ1-5, with D possibly TRBD1 on 6 matching bases. The CDR3 covers 16 residues. The V gene's germline CDR1 is MNHEY and CDR2 SMNVEV (reference sequence). V was pared by 2 bases and J by 3 bases, with 14 bases between. This chain's CDR3 is CASSLVRGGINQPQHF. CDR3 DNA sequence: TGTGCCAGCAGTTTAGTCAGGGGTGGGATCAATCAGCCCCAGCATTTT.

This chain joins TRBV19 and TRBJ1-1; 7 bases agree with TRBD1. J was trimmed by 0 bases and V by 4 bases; bases with no gene match: 14. The germline CDR1 and CDR2 sequences are LNHDA and SQIVND (reference sequence). CDR3 length: 18 residues. Here the CDR3 DNA reads TGTGCCAGTAGTAGGATTACAGGGGACCAAGGAGTGAACACTGAAGCTTTCTTT. It encodes CASSRITGDQGVNTEAFF.

This clone was seen only once. The gene calls are TRBV6-6 and TRBJ1-2; no clear D. This CDR3 is 12 amino acids long. Looked up from germline, CDR1 is MNHNY and CDR2 is SVGAGI (reference sequence). The V end lost 6 bases, the J end lost 8 bases, and 13 bases lay between the germline ends. DNA for the CDR3: TGTGCCAGCAGATTCCGGGGAACCGGCTACACCTTC. It encodes CASRFRGTGYTF.

The chain carries TRBV7-3 and TRBJ1-2; weak D call: TRBD1 (5 bases). V lost 1 base and J 4 bases, leaving 7 bases between the germline ends. The CDR3 covers 13 residues. Germline V gene lookup returns CDR1 SGHTA and CDR2 FQGTGA. The CDR3 here is CASSLMGTYGYTF. The CDR3 nucleotides are TGTGCCAGCAGCTTAATGGGGACCTATGGCTACACCTTC. The full variable domain, with the rest looked up from reference TRBV7-3 and TRBJ1-2, is GAGVSQTPSNKVTEKGKYVELRCDPISGHTALYWYRQSLGQGPEFLIYFQGTGAADDSGLPNDRFFAVRPEGSVSTLKIQRTERGDSAVYLCASSLMGTYGYTFGSGTRLTVV.

This chain connects TRBV27 to TRBJ1-1; D gene uncertain. This CDR3 spans 15 amino acids. Trimming left V 4 bases short and J 1 base short, with 13 bases between. CDR1 MNHEY and CDR2 SMNVEV come from the germline V gene (reference sequence). The CDR3 here is CASSSVSPRNTEAFF. Here the CDR3 DNA reads TGTGCCAGCAGTTCCGTTAGCCCGAGGAACACTGAAGCTTTCTTT.

V is TRBV5-1 and J is TRBJ2-7, with 7 bases that match TRBD1. The CDR3 totals 14 residues. Unmatched junction bases numbered 6, after V lost 3 bases and J lost 3 bases. Germline V lookup: CDR1 SGHRS, CDR2 YFSETQ. The CDR3 DNA sequence: TGCGCCAGCAGCTCGGGACAGCCTATCTACGAGCAGTACTTC. Protein product: CASSSGQPIYEQYF.

The count of this clone is one. The CDR3 sequence is CASSLKGGNTEAFF. CDR3 in DNA: TGTGCCAGCAGCCTCAAGGGGGGGAACACTGAAGCTTTCTTT. V and J are TRBV7-3 and TRBJ1-1, with D possibly TRBD1 on 6 matching bases. Germline V gives CDR1 SGHTA, CDR2 FQGTGA. V was clipped by 5 bases and J by 1 base, with 11 bases between them. The CDR3 is 14 amino acids.

The chain combines TRBV5-6 with TRBJ1-5; perhaps TRBD1 as D (5 bases). Per the germline V gene, CDR1 is SGHDT and CDR2 is YYEEEE. V was cut by 3 bases and J by 0 bases, with 10 bases left in between. The CDR3 is made up of 15 amino acids. Here the CDR3 reads CASSSTVYSNQPQHF. DNA of the CDR3: TGTGCCAGCAGCTCGACAGTCTATAGCAATCAGCCCCAGCATTTT.

Comment on this clone: The sample carries other DNA sequences with the same CDR3. This chain uses TRBV29-1 with TRBJ1-1; D not certain. The ends were cut back, 7 bases at V and 2 bases at J, with 5 bases in the middle. CDR1 and CDR2 (germline): SQVTM, ANQGSEA. The CDR3 length is 10 residues. The CDR3 here is CSAQNTEAFF. CDR3 in DNA: TGCAGCGCCCAAAACACTGAAGCTTTCTTT. Together with reference TRBV29-1 and TRBJ1-1, the CDR3 gives the full variable domain: SAVISQKPSRDICQRGTSLTIQCQVDSQVTMMFWYRQQPGQSLTLIATANQGSEATYESGFVIDKFPISRPNLTFSTLTVSNMSPEDSSIYLCSAQNTEAFFGQGTRLTVV.

The chain recombines TRBV4-1 with TRBJ1-1; D gene ambiguous. Trimming removed 1 base at V and 5 bases at J, with 8 bases between. The CDR3 is made up of 13 amino acids. Germline V gives CDR1 MGHRA, CDR2 YSYEKL. Written as DNA, the CDR3 is TGCGCCAGCAGCCAAGGGGTGGAGACTGAAGCTTTCTTT. Translating gives CASSQGVETEAFF.

The chain uses TRBV10-3 and TRBJ1-1; the D gene is possibly TRBD1 (6 bases). V lost 6 bases and J 3 bases, leaving 20 bases between the germline ends. Germline V gene sequence: CDR1 ENHRY, CDR2 SYGVKD. CDR3 length: 16 residues. Here the CDR3 DNA reads TGTGCCATCAGGCGTTTTATACAGGGAGTGGACACTGAAGCTTTCTTT. It encodes CAIRRFIQGVDTEAFF.